This entry is about one TCR beta chain. Its antigen remains unidentified. Sequencing used immunoSEQ multiplex PCR; TCRdb keeps in-frame clones, though not all of them. Of some 130,000 clones in the sample, approximately 91% are singletons; the top ten hold 1.5% to 2%. The sample belongs to a study of T cell responses to AZD1222 COVID-19 vaccine. Study outcomes and limitations: It should be noted that donors were predominantly white British and more often female, and clonal diversity was possibly underestimated. The breadth and depth of Spike-specific TCRs increased once two AZD1222 doses had been given. Repertoire samples came only from after the peak T cell response.

Sample: peripheral blood, taken on day 0 of AZD1222 vaccination. The clonotype was recovered from an adult in good health.

The CDR3: CASSLAFRSGYEQYF. Here the CDR3 DNA reads TGTGCCAGCAGCTTGGCGTTTCGGTCAGGCTACGAGCAGTACTTC. The V call is TRBV5-8, the J call TRBJ2-7; D gene uncertain. This CDR3 is built from 15 residues. Germline V gene data show CDR1 as SGHTS and CDR2 as YDEGEE. V lost 0 bases and J 3 bases, leaving 13 bases between the germline ends. The full variable domain, completed using reference TRBV5-8 and TRBJ2-7, is EAGVTQSPTHLIKTRGQQATLRCSPISGHTSVYWYQQALGLGLQFLLWYDEGEERNRGNFPPRFSGRQFPNYSSELNVNALELEDSALYLCASSLAFRSGYEQYFGPGTRLTVT.